This TCR beta chain was observed in a study of blood T cell repertoires in COVID-19. V was clipped by 2 bases and J by 5 bases, with 19 bases between them. The CDR3 sequence is 16 residues long. The V gene's germline CDR1 is MDHEN and CDR2 SYDVKM. In the authors' methods: For nucleated cells, counts were estimated from reference gene primer amplification. Sequencing was performed with immunoSEQ multiplex PCR; in TCRdb, only in-frame clones are kept and a portion is missing. V, J and clone size are taken as reported in that table, and D and trimming were inferred from the DNA itself. The sample lists about 79,000 clones, 75% to 90% occurring once.

The chain links TRBV28 to TRBJ2-7; tentative D call: TRBD2 (6 bases). Sequenced: peripheral blood. The clonotype originates from a man in his 70s with active or convalescent COVID-19. The CDR3 region has the DNA TGTGCCAGCAGTTTAGTGGCGGCCGGAGGGGACCACGAGCAGTACTTC. As protein: CASSLVAAGGDHEQYF.